Listed below are T cell receptor beta chains from one sample, sequenced in a study of T cells in localized non-small cell lung cancer. Assay used: immunoSEQ multiplex PCR; TCRdb lists only in-frame clones, some missing. The data contain some 30,000 clones, 75% to 90% of them singletons. The sequencing used peripheral blood mononuclear cells, collected before any cancer treatment. The receptors stem from a man aged 40-75 years with stage III lung adenocarcinoma. CDR3s include the opening cysteine and the closing phenylalanine or tryptophan. Each record gives: V gene, J gene, CDR3 protein.

TRBV6-1	TRBJ1-5	CASSADRGLVVAQHF
TRBV7-2	TRBJ2-2	CASSLRGQVTGELFF
TRBV9	TRBJ2-2	CASSSGGNFANTGELFF
TRBV27	TRBJ2-3	CASIAGQGVGTQYF
TRBV7-9	TRBJ2-7	CASSPVRGDSYEQYF
TRBV2	TRBJ2-5	CASRAVETQYF
TRBV12-5	TRBJ1-3	CASGGTASGNTIYF
TRBV6-1	TRBJ1-5	CASSGSDLRSNQPQHF
TRBV5-1	TRBJ2-6	CASSLAWQHTLSGANVLTF
TRBV4-2	TRBJ2-4	CASSQDIQGQNIQYF
TRBV9	TRBJ2-1	CASSETGTENEQFF
TRBV16	TRBJ1-4	CASSRIEVVNEKLFF
TRBV13	TRBJ2-1	CAPSSSDRITYNEQFF
TRBV12-5	TRBJ1-2	CASGPWDGYGYTF
TRBV5-4	TRBJ2-3	CASSLPLISPDTQYF
TRBV5-4	TRBJ2-2	CASSLDLVRAGELFF
TRBV6-6	TRBJ2-5	CASSYLESGTQYF
TRBV28	TRBJ2-1	CASSPPRRDEQFF
TRBV11-2	TRBJ2-7	CASSLVVTEQYF
TRBV4-2	TRBJ2-6	CASSQGGNSGANVLTF
TRBV5-1	TRBJ2-3	CASRRGLAGPDTQYF
TRBV19	TRBJ1-2	CASSTATGKYGYTF
TRBV5-1	TRBJ2-5	CASSGGLVQETQYF
TRBV28	TRBJ2-7	CASSPPGTDISYEQYF
TRBV2	TRBJ1-1	CASNYRVGNTEAFF
TRBV19	TRBJ2-4	CASSVDRPPSKNIQYF
TRBV7-6	TRBJ1-6	CASSLGDRKNSPLHF
TRBV13	TRBJ2-1	CASSLRGDSNEQFF
TRBV10-3	TRBJ1-5	CAISDDGERQPQHF
TRBV5-1	TRBJ2-3	CASSLVSQGDTQYF
TRBV4-3	TRBJ2-3	CASSQVTGTDTQYF
TRBV5-1	TRBJ2-5	CASSPGGGHQETQYF
TRBV7-2	TRBJ2-1	CASSPEQSVNEQFF
TRBV28	TRBJ1-5	CANSYRRQVSNQPQHF
TRBV5-1	TRBJ2-1	CASSSGTSGGNEQFF
TRBV28	TRBJ1-4	CASRGLTGRNEKLFF
TRBV7-3	TRBJ2-1	CASSLGPGQGQFF
TRBV25-1	TRBJ2-7	CASSEHGGGNEQYF
TRBV2	TRBJ2-7	CASRPGQAYEQYF
TRBV2	TRBJ1-2	CASIDGNRGRGYTF
TRBV14	TRBJ2-5	CASSQELAGTPQYF
TRBV2	TRBJ2-7	CASSEQGNVYEQYF
TRBV6-6	TRBJ2-1	CASSNSGGSYNEQFF
TRBV10-2	TRBJ2-7	CASSERLARYEQYF